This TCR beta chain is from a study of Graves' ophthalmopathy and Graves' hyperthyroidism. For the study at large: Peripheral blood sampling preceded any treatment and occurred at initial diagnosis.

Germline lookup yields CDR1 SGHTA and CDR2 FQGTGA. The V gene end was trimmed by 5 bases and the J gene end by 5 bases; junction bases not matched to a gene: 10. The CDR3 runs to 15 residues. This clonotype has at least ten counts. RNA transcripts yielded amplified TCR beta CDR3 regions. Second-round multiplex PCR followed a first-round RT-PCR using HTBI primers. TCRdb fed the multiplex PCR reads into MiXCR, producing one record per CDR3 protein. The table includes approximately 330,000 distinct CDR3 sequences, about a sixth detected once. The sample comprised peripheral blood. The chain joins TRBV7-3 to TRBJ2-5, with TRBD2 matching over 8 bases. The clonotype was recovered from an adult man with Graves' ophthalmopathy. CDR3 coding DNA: TGTGCCAGCAGCCGGGGGATGGCGGGAGGCGAGACCCAGTACTTC. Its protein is CASSRGMAGGETQYF.